This T cell receptor (beta chain) emerged from a study of T cells in Graves' hyperthyroidism and ophthalmopathy. Points from the study as a whole: Most thyroid clonotypes that were expanded above 0.001 also turned up in blood. Researchers report that a 13 V-J model separated ophthalmopathy from stable hyperthyroidism.

This clonotype was seen only a few times. Its antigen is unknown. The germline gives CDR1 MNHEY, CDR2 SVGAGI. Trimming cost V 5 bases and J 6 bases, with 13 bases left between them. This CDR3 spans 13 amino acids. From RNA transcripts, TCR beta CDR3 regions were amplified. The HTBI set primed first-round TCR CDR3 RT-PCR. TCRdb ran MiXCR on the multiplex PCR reads and lists one entry per CDR3 protein. The sample carries hundreds of thousands of distinct CDR3 sequences, about 45% recorded once. Exclusion followed for patients with uncontrolled infection, other autoimmune disease, pregnancy or lactation. For the diagnoses, clinical symptoms, serum thyroxine and TRAb, thyroid ultrasound and orbital computed tomography were used.

The TCR originated in an adult man with Graves' disease, either hyperthyroidism or ophthalmopathy (not recorded which). This rearrangement joins TRBV6-5 to TRBJ1-2; a weak D match, TRBD1 (5 bases). The specimen sequenced was peripheral blood or thyroid tissue (not recorded which). CDR3 bases: TGTGCCAGCAGTGAAACGGGACGGGATGGCTACACCTTC. This translates into CASSETGRDGYTF.